The 23 T cell receptor beta chains given below trace back to one sample, sequenced in a study of cytomegalovirus exposure and HLA in healthy donors. Vbeta (60) and Jbeta (13) primers were used in the PCR. Sequenced by immunoSEQ multiplex PCR; TCRdb stores in-frame clones only, minus some. The top ten hold approximately 13% of the sample, which has 55,000 to 80,000 clones, about 81% seen once. What was sequenced was PBMCs. The receptors shown here come from a man between 65 and 80 years old in good health and CMV-seronegative.

J is TRBJ2-7 and V is TRBV7-2, with D tentatively TRBD2 (6 bases). The V and J ends lost 4 bases and 0 bases respectively, with 13 bases between them. Germline CDR1 reads SGHTA; CDR2 reads FQGNSA. CDR3 size: 15 residues. The CDR3 bases are TGTGCCAGCAGCTCCGGGAGTTTGAGCTCCTACGAGCAGTACTTC. Translated, it gives CASSSGSLSSYEQYF.

This clone was recorded a few times. One end of the junction varies from germline; a read error may be responsible. V is TRBV7-9 and J is TRBJ2-7, with D possibly matching TRBD1 (5 bases). In germline, CDR1 is SEHNR, CDR2 FQNEAQ (reference sequence). The length of the CDR3 is 13 residues. This CDR3 reads CSSSPSAGREQYF. In nucleotides, the CDR3 is TGTTCCAGCAGCCCTAGTGCAGGGCGCGAGCAGTACTTC.

This chain connects TRBV5-1 to TRBJ2-3, with TRBD2 matching over 7 bases. The germline CDR1 and CDR2 sequences are SGHRS and YFSETQ. The length of the CDR3 is 15 residues. Trimming removed 4 bases from V and 5 bases from J; junction bases left unmatched: 10. The CDR3 reads CASSAGHGEGDTQYF. The DNA of the CDR3 is TGCGCCAGCAGCGCCGGACACGGGGAGGGAGATACGCAGTATTTT. The whole variable domain, filled in from reference TRBV5-1 and TRBJ2-3, reads KAGVTQTPRYLIKTRGQQVTLSCSPISGHRSVSWYQQTPGQGLQFLFEYFSETQRNKGNFPGRFSGRQFSNSRSEMNVSTLELGDSALYLCASSAGHGEGDTQYFGPGTRLTVL.

Of note for this clone: The junction differs from germline at one of its ends, possibly a read error. V usage is TRBV7-9 and J usage is TRBJ1-6; D unclear. This CDR3 has 15 residues. CDR1 and CDR2 (germline): SEHNR, FQNEAQ (reference sequence). The CDR3 sequence: CSSSSLAANNSPLHF. Here the CDR3 DNA reads TGTTCCAGCAGCTCCTTGGCGGCCAATAATTCACCCCTCCACTTT.

The rearrangement uses TRBV10-3 and TRBJ1-4; TRBD1 matches 7 bases. Germline assignment: CDR1 ENHRY and CDR2 SYGVKD. V shed 3 bases and J 4 bases; nucleotides not matched to a gene: 2. The length of the CDR3 is 14 residues. The CDR3 DNA reads TGTGCCATCAGTGATGGACAGGATAATGAAAAACTGTTTTTT. Protein sequence: CAISDGQDNEKLFF.

This chain uses TRBV18 with TRBJ1-4; a possible D gene is TRBD1 (6 bases). Germline CDR1 is KGHSH and CDR2 is LQKENI. Deletions cut 5 bases from V and 2 bases from J, with 12 bases between. The CDR3 runs to 15 residues. The CDR3 DNA is TGTGCCAGCTCAAGCGACAGGTTCACTAATGAAAAACTGTTTTTT. This sequence encodes CASSSDRFTNEKLFF.

The chain couples TRBV6-5 to TRBJ2-1; TRBD2 might be the D (5 bases). Per germline, CDR1 MNHEY and CDR2 SVGAGI. The V and J ends lost 2 bases and 4 bases respectively, with 15 bases between them. The CDR3 has 16 amino acids. The CDR3 region has the DNA TGTGCCAGCAGTTACCTAGCTGGAGGAGCGTACAATGAGCAGTTCTTC. Translating it yields CASSYLAGGAYNEQFF.

This chain connects TRBV11-2 to TRBJ2-2; maybe TRBD2 (5 bases). This CDR3 comprises 13 residues. Looked up from germline, CDR1 is SGHAT and CDR2 is FQNNGV. Trimming left V 1 base short and J 6 bases short, with 6 bases between. CDR3 DNA: TGTGCCAGCAGCTTAGTACTAGCCGGGGAGCTGTTTTTT. Protein sequence: CASSLVLAGELFF.

This clone was observed once. The CDR3 DNA is TGCGCCAGCACGCGGGGGGGGGTTGGGTACAATGAGCAGTTCTTC. It codes for CASTRGGVGYNEQFF. The V and J genes are TRBV5-1 and TRBJ2-1, with 9 bases matching TRBD2. The V segment lost 6 bases and the J segment 4 bases; nucleotides outside the gene matches: 8. This CDR3 spans 15 amino acids. The germline gives CDR1 SGHRS, CDR2 YFSETQ.

This CDR3 is CASSLPSTDTQYF. CDR3 DNA sequence: TGTGCCAGCAGCTTACCTAGCACAGATACGCAGTATTTT. The rearrangement links TRBV7-2 to TRBJ2-3; D ambiguous. This CDR3 contains 13 residues. Germline values: CDR1 SGHTA, CDR2 FQGNSA. Trimming shortened V by 2 bases and J by 0 bases, and 3 bases separated the two germline ends.

The chain combines TRBV15 with TRBJ2-1; D is possibly TRBD2 (6 bases). Trimming took off 6 bases at V and 4 bases at J, with 13 bases between the two ends. CDR3 length: 14 residues. CDR1 is LNHNV, CDR2 YYDKDF, per germline (reference sequence). CDR3 in DNA: TGTGCCACCAGTGTTCGGGAGCTATACAATGAGCAGTTCTTC. This encodes CATSVRELYNEQFF.

On this clone: One end of the junction is discordant with germline, which a read error may explain. The chain combines TRBV7-9 with TRBJ2-2; tentatively, D is TRBD1 (6 bases). The CDR3 has 12 amino acids. Germline V gives CDR1 SEHNR, CDR2 FQNEAQ (reference sequence). The DNA for the CDR3 is TGTTCCAGCAGCTTGGGGACAGGGGAGCTGTTTTTT. As protein: CSSSLGTGELFF.

The rearrangement joins TRBV28 to TRBJ2-7; TRBD2 agrees at 10 bases. V was clipped by 8 bases and J by 3 bases; unmatched bases: 7. There are 14 residues in the CDR3. Germline lookup yields CDR1 MDHEN and CDR2 SYDVKM. The CDR3 coding sequence is TGTGCCAGCTGTAGCGGGGGGACCATCTACGAGCAGTACTTC. This encodes CASCSGGTIYEQYF.

The chain joins TRBV27 to TRBJ2-5; D unclear. The J call may be mistaken, given a closer DNA end match to TRBJ2-7. This CDR3 is 17 amino acids long. The germline V gene encodes CDR1 MNHEY and CDR2 SMNVEV (reference sequence). For the CDR3, the DNA is TGTGCCAGCAGTTTAAACGGAAGCGCCCGTAGAAGATACGAGCAGTACTTC. Translating it yields CASSLNGSARRRYEQYF.

J is TRBJ1-5 and V is TRBV29-1, with D hard to call. Per the germline V gene, CDR1 is SQVTM and CDR2 is ANQGSEA. The V end was cut by 7 bases, the J end by 0 bases, with 10 bases between. The CDR3 contains 13 residues. Here the CDR3 reads CSASEGSNQPQHF. For the CDR3, the DNA is TGCAGCGCCTCGGAGGGTAGCAATCAGCCCCAGCATTTT.

The chain links TRBV30 to TRBJ2-1; the match to TRBD2 covers 9 bases. CDR3 length: 17 amino acids. CDR1 is GTSNPN and CDR2 is SVGIG in the germline V gene (reference sequence). V lost 4 bases to trimming and J lost 6 bases; unmatched junction nucleotides: 16. The DNA of the CDR3 is TGTGCCTGGAAAAGGCGGGAGGGCCAAAAAGGAGGCAATGAGCAGTTCTTC. Its protein is CAWKRREGQKGGNEQFF.

As concerns this clone: Its ends do not fully match the called genes, so a read error is possible. V and J are TRBV5-1 and TRBJ2-3; TRBD2 matches 8 bases. The CDR3 is made up of 16 amino acids. Germline loops: CDR1 SGHRS, CDR2 YFSETQ. CDR3 bases: TGCGCCAGCAGCTTGGAGCCAGCGGGAGTGACAGGTACGCAGTATTTT. It specifies CASSLEPAGVTGTQYF.

This clone was seen only a few times. This chain joins TRBV4-2 and TRBJ2-7, with D maybe TRBD1 (6 bases). The V gene's germline CDR1 is LGHNA and CDR2 YNFKEQ. V lost 3 bases and J lost 1, with 7 bases in between. This CDR3 is built from 13 residues. As DNA, the CDR3 is TGTGCCAGCAGCCAGGGGACATCCTACGAGCAGTACTTC. This sequence encodes CASSQGTSYEQYF.

About this clone: Additional DNA sequences in this sample encode the identical CDR3. The chain links TRBV4-3 to TRBJ2-3; 12 bases are shared with TRBD2. V shed 0 bases and J 0 bases; nucleotides not matched to a gene: 7. CDR1 is LGHNA, CDR2 YSLEER, per germline. CDR3 length: 19 amino acids. CDR3 nucleotides: TGCGCCAGCAGCCAAGATCCTAGCGGGAGGGCCGGAAGCACAGATACGCAGTATTTT. Its translation is CASSQDPSGRAGSTDTQYF.

This CDR3 reads CASRAGVPYEQYF. As DNA, the CDR3 is TGTGCCAGCAGGGCGGGGGTTCCCTACGAGCAGTACTTC. The V and J genes are TRBV2 and TRBJ2-7; 7 bases are a match to TRBD2. J gave up 2 bases and V 6 bases, and 4 bases lay outside the gene matches. CDR3 length: 13 residues. Germline assignment: CDR1 SNHLY and CDR2 FYNNEI.

A few counts support this clone. The chain has TRBV20-1 and TRBJ2-3; D not resolved. CDR1 DFQATT and CDR2 SNEGSKA come from the germline V gene (reference sequence). With 0 bases removed from V and 6 bases from J, the gap between germline ends came to 4 bases. The CDR3 has 11 residues. CDR3 in DNA: TGCAGTGCTAGAGAAGCGGATACGCAGTATTTT. This codes for CSAREADTQYF.

The CDR3 region is CASSFRLSYNEQFF. CDR3 sequence (DNA): TGCGCCAGCAGCTTCCGACTTTCCTACAATGAGCAGTTCTTC. The rearrangement uses TRBV5-1 and TRBJ2-1; D gene ambiguous. V was trimmed by 2 bases and J by 1 base, leaving 7 bases between them. Germline CDR1 reads SGHRS; CDR2 reads YFSETQ. The CDR3 runs to 14 residues.

This clone appeared a few times. The genes are TRBV29-1 and TRBJ1-1, with D tentatively TRBD1 (6 bases). The germline V and J ends were trimmed by 6 bases and 1 base, with 12 bases remaining between them. This CDR3 spans 13 amino acids. Germline V gene data show CDR1 as SQVTM and CDR2 as ANQGSEA. Here the CDR3 reads CSVAPDRNTEAFF. CDR3 DNA: TGCAGCGTGGCCCCGGACAGGAACACTGAAGCTTTCTTT.